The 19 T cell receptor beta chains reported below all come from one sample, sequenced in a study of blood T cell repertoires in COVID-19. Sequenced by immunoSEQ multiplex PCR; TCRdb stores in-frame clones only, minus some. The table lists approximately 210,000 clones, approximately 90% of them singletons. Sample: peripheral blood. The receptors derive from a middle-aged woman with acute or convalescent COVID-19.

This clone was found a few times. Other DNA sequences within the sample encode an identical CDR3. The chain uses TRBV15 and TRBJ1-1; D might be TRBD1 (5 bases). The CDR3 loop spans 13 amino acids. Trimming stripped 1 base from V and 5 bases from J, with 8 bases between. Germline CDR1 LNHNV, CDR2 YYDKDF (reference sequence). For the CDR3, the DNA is TGTGCCACCAGCAGAGTTCAGGGAACTGAAGCTTTCTTT. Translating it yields CATSRVQGTEAFF.

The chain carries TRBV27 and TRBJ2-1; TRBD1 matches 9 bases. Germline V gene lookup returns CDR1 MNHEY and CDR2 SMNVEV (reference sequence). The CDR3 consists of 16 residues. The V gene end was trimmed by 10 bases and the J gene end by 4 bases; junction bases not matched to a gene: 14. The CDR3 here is CATITRGGTGYNEQFF. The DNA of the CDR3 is TGTGCCACCATCACGAGGGGCGGGACAGGGTACAATGAGCAGTTCTTC.

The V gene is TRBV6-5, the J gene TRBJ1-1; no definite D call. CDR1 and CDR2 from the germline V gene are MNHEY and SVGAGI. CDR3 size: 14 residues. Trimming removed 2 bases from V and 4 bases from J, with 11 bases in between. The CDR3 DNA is TGTGCCAGCAGTTACGGTCCCGGCGGCACTGAAGCTTTCTTT. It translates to CASSYGPGGTEAFF.

CDR3 nucleotide sequence: TGTGCCACCTCGGCAGGTTCGAATGAAAAACTGTTTTTT. As protein: CATSAGSNEKLFF. The V and J genes are TRBV10-3 and TRBJ1-4, with D unresolved. Deletions cut 10 bases from V and 5 bases from J, with 14 bases between. Germline CDR1 is ENHRY and CDR2 is SYGVKD. This CDR3 contains 13 residues.

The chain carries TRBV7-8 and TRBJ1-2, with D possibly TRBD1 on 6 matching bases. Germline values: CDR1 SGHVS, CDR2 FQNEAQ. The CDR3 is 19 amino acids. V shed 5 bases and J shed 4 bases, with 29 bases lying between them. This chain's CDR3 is CASSPRLARGAVPAYGYTF. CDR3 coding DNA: TGTGCCAGCAGCCCTCGATTGGCTCGGGGGGCGGTTCCGGCCTATGGCTACACCTTC.

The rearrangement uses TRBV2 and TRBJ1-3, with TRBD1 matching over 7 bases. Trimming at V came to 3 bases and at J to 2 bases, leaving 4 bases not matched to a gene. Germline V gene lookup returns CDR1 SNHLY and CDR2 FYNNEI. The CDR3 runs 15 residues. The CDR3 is CASSDSGGAGNTIYF. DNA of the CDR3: TGTGCCAGCAGTGATTCAGGGGGAGCTGGAAACACCATATATTTT.

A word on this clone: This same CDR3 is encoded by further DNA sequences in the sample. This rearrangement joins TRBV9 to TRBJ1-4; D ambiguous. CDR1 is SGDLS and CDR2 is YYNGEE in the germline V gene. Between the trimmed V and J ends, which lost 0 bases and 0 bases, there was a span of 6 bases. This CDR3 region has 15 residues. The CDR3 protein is CASSVAGATNEKLFF. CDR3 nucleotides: TGTGCCAGCAGCGTAGCCGGTGCAACTAATGAAAAACTGTTTTTT. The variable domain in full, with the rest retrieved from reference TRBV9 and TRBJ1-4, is DSGVTQTPKHLITATGQRVTLRCSPRSGDLSVYWYQQSLDQGLQFLIQYYNGEERAKGNILERFSAQQFPDLHSELNLSSLELGDSALYFCASSVAGATNEKLFFGSGTQLSVL.

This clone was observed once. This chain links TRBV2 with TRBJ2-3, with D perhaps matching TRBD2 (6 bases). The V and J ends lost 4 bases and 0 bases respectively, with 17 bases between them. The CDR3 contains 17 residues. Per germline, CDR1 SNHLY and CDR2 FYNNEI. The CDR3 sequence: CASSGWVRGLSTDTQYF. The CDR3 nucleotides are TGTGCCAGCAGTGGCTGGGTGAGGGGACTTAGCACAGATACGCAGTATTTT. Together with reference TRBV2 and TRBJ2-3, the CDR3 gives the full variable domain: EPEVTQTPSHQVTQMGQEVILRCVPISNHLYFYWYRQILGQKVEFLVSFYNNEISEKSEIFDDQFSVERPDGSNFTLKIRSTKLEDSAMYFCASSGWVRGLSTDTQYFGPGTRLTVL.

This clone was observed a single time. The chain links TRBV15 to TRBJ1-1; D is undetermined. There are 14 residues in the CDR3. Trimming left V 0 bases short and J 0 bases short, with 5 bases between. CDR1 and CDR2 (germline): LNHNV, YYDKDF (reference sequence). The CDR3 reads CATSREEMNTEAFF. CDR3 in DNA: TGTGCCACCAGCAGAGAAGAGATGAACACTGAAGCTTTCTTT.

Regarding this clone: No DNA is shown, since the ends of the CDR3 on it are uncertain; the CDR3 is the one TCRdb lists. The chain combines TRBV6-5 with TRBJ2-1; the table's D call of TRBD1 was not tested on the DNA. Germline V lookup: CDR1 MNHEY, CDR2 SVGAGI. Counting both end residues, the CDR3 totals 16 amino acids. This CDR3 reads CASSSSGQGVGNEQFF.

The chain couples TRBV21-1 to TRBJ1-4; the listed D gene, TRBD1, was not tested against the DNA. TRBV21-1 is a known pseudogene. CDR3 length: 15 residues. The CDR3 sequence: CASSDPGQGARKLFF. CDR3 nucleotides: TGTGCCAGCAGCGACCCGGGACAGGGGGCTCGGAAACTGTTTTTT.

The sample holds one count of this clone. The CDR3 DNA sequence: TGCGCCAGCTTCGGACAGGCGGCCCCAGGCACCGGGGAGCTGTTTTTT. Amino acid sequence: CASFGQAAPGTGELFF. This chain uses TRBV5-1 with TRBJ2-2, with TRBD1 matching 7 bases. CDR1 SGHRS and CDR2 YFSETQ come from the germline V gene. V gave up 7 bases and J gave up 4 bases; unmatched junction bases: 13. The CDR3 is 16 amino acids.

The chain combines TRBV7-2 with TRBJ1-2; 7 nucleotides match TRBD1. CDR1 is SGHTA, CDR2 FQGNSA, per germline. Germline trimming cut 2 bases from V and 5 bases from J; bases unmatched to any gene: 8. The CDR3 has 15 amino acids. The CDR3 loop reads CASSLTVTGNYGYTF. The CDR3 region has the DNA TGTGCCAGCAGCTTAACCGTGACAGGGAATTATGGCTACACCTTC.

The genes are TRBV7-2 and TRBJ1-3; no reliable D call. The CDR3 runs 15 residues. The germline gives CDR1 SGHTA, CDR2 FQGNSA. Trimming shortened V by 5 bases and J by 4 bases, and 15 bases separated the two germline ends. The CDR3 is CASSPGWTRGNTIYF. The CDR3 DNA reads TGTGCCAGCAGCCCGGGGTGGACTCGCGGAAACACCATATATTTT.

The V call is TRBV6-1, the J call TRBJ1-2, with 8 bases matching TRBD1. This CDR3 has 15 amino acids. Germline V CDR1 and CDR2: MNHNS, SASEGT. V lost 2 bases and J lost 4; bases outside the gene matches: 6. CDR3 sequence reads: CASSESPTGGYGYTF. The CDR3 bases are TGTGCCAGCAGTGAATCCCCAACAGGGGGCTATGGCTACACCTTC.

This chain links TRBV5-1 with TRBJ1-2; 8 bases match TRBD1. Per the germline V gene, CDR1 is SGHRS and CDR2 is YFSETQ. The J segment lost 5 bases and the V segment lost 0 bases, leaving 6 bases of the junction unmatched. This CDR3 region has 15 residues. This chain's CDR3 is CASSLEAGGGYGYTF. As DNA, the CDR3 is TGCGCCAGCAGCTTGGAGGCAGGGGGCGGATATGGCTACACCTTC.

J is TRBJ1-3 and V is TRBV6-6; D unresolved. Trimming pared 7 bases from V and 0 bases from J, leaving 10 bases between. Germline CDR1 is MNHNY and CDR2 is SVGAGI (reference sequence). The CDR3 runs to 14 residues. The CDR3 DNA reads TGTGCCAGCATTGCAGGAGGCTCTGGAAACACCATATATTTT. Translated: CASIAGGSGNTIYF.

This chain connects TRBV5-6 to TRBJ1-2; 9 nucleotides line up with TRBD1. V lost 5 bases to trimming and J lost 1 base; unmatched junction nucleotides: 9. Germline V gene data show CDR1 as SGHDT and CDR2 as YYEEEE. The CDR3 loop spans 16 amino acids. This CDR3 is CASSSDRGMFNYGYTF. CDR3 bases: TGTGCCAGCAGTTCTGACAGGGGGATGTTTAACTATGGCTACACCTTC.

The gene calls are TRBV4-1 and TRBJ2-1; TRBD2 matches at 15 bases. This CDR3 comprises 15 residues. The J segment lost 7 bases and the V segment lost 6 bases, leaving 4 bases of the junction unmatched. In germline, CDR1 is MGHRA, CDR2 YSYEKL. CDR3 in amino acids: CASSLGLAGGNEQFF. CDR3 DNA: TGCGCCAGCAGTCTTGGACTAGCGGGGGGGAATGAGCAGTTCTTC.